Detailed here is one TCR beta chain. CDR1 is MNHEY and CDR2 is SVGAGI in the germline V gene. The V end lost 2 bases, the J end lost 7 bases, and 12 bases lay between the germline ends. The CDR3 has 15 amino acids. The data originate from a study of T-cell reconstitution after alpha-beta-depleted transplantation in children. Preparing the TCRbeta library involved the use of unique molecular identifiers. In TCRdb, the PCR reads were re-called with MiXCR into one record per CDR3 protein. The sample holds 300,000 to 350,000 distinct CDR3 sequences, 15% to 20% seen once. Sequenced material: PBMCs, mostly from graft donor cells, taken 360 days after TCRalphabeta/CD19-depleted stem cell transplant. The chain employs TRBV6-5 and TRBJ1-6; tentatively, D is TRBD1 (6 bases). The sequence derives from a male patient between 2 and 10 years old who had a stem cell transplant for acute lymphoblastic leukemia, so the T cells may come from the graft donor. DNA for the CDR3: TGTGCCAGCAGTTACGAGGGGGGGCCAAATTCACCCCTCCACTTT. Amino acid sequence: CASSYEGGPNSPLHF.